Presented here are 27 T cell receptor beta chains from one specimen sequenced in a study of blood T cell repertoires in COVID-19. Produced via immunoSEQ multiplex PCR; TCRdb's table is partial and in-frame only. This table has 350,000 to 450,000 clones, 89% appearing once. The sequencing sample was made of peripheral blood. These receptors were taken from a woman aged 40 to 49 with COVID-19, enrolled during active disease.

The V call is TRBV7-9, the J call TRBJ2-1; possibly TRBD2 for D (5 bases). This CDR3 spans 15 amino acids. V lost 3 bases and J 7 bases, leaving 16 bases between the germline ends. Germline values: CDR1 SEHNR, CDR2 FQNEAQ (reference sequence). CDR3 bases: TGTGCCAGCAGCTTGAAACTAGGTGGCCTAAATGAGCAGTTCTTC. This gives the protein CASSLKLGGLNEQFF.

This clone was observed a single time. A read error may produce the germline difference seen at one junction end. The chain employs TRBV28 and TRBJ1-1; tentative D call: TRBD1 (5 bases). Germline V gene data show CDR1 as MDHEN and CDR2 as SYDVKM. CDR3 length equals 11 residues. CDR3 DNA: TGTGCCAGCAGGGCGGGGCCTCCGGTCCTCTTT. Protein product: CASRAGPPVLF.

The chain combines TRBV28 with TRBJ2-7; 11 bases match TRBD2. The CDR3 loop spans 15 amino acids. CDR1 MDHEN and CDR2 SYDVKM come from the germline V gene. V was clipped by 7 bases and J by 6 bases; unmatched bases: 11. CDR3 in DNA: TGTGCCAGCATGGGTGCGACTAGCGGGAACCGCGAGCAGTACTTC. Translating gives CASMGATSGNREQYF.

This clone appeared once. J is TRBJ1-4 and V is TRBV27, with TRBD1 matching 7 bases. The CDR3 has 15 residues. V was clipped by 6 bases and J by 8 bases; unmatched bases: 12. Germline loops: CDR1 MNHEY, CDR2 SMNVEV (reference sequence). As DNA, the CDR3 is TGTGCCAGCAGCAATACAGGGGCTAGCCGAGAAAAACTGTTTTTT. Protein product: CASSNTGASREKLFF.

This rearrangement joins TRBV28 to TRBJ2-2, with 9 bases lining up with TRBD2. Trimming at V came to 6 bases and at J to 2 bases, leaving 16 bases not matched to a gene. Germline CDR1 reads MDHEN; CDR2 reads SYDVKM. There are 19 residues in the CDR3. CDR3 DNA: TGTGCCAGCAGGCCCGGCTTGTTCGGGACTAGCCTTAACACCGGGGAGCTGTTTTTT. Protein: CASRPGLFGTSLNTGELFF.

This clone was seen once. The genes are TRBV2 and TRBJ1-4, with TRBD1 as a possible D gene (5 bases). Trimming took 0 bases from V and 6 from J, leaving 14 bases between them. Per the germline V gene, CDR1 is SNHLY and CDR2 is FYNNEI. The CDR3 totals 16 residues. The CDR3: CASSEAGGRAHEKLFF. The DNA for the CDR3 is TGTGCCAGCAGTGAAGCGGGGGGTAGGGCCCATGAAAAACTGTTTTTT.

This clone was seen once. CDR3 nucleotides: TGTGCCAGCAGTCTCGCGGGGGGGCTTCTCGAGACCCAGTACTTC. Amino acids: CASSLAGGLLETQYF. V and J are TRBV3-1 (or the pseudogene TRBV3-2) and TRBJ2-5; the match to TRBD2 covers 9 bases. Looked up from germline, CDR1 is LGHDT and CDR2 is YNNKEL (reference sequence). The CDR3 contains 15 residues. The junction had 10 bases not matched to a gene; V was cut back by 6 bases and J by 5 bases.

The genes are TRBV2 and TRBJ2-1; 7 bases align to TRBD2. Germline assignment: CDR1 SNHLY and CDR2 FYNNEI. The CDR3 has 13 amino acids. V shed 4 bases, J shed 7 bases, and the junction held 4 bases outside the gene matches. Here the CDR3 reads CASSGAGPNEQFF. Here the CDR3 DNA reads TGTGCCAGCAGTGGAGCGGGGCCAAATGAGCAGTTCTTC.

J is TRBJ2-1 and V is TRBV20-1; unclear D gene. Trimming took 3 bases from V and 3 from J, leaving 15 bases between them. The CDR3 length is 15 residues. Per germline, CDR1 DFQATT and CDR2 SNEGSKA (reference sequence). This CDR3 is CSASRVSIDYNEQFF. As DNA, the CDR3 is TGCAGTGCTAGTCGGGTTTCGATAGACTACAATGAGCAGTTCTTC.

The chain has TRBV6-2 or TRBV6-3 and TRBJ1-2; 7 nucleotides line up with TRBD1. Trimming at V came to 5 bases and at J to 2 bases, leaving 2 bases not matched to a gene. Germline CDR1 is MNHEY and CDR2 is SVGEGT. The CDR3 runs 13 residues. For the CDR3, the DNA is TGTGCCAGCAGTACACAGGGGAACTATGGCTACACCTTC. Amino acid sequence: CASSTQGNYGYTF.

With regard to this clone: This sample includes further DNA sequences coding for the same CDR3. The gene calls are TRBV10-3 and TRBJ2-3; TRBD1 agrees at 10 bases. Germline loops: CDR1 ENHRY, CDR2 SYGVKD. V shed 6 bases, J shed 2 bases, and the junction held 2 bases outside the gene matches. This CDR3 region has 14 residues. The CDR3 sequence is CAISGTGVTDTQYF. In DNA form, the CDR3 reads TGTGCCATCAGCGGGACAGGGGTCACAGATACGCAGTATTTT.

This chain links TRBV27 with TRBJ1-2; no clear D gene. Germline V gives CDR1 MNHEY, CDR2 SMNVEV (reference sequence). Trimming took off 3 bases at V and 0 bases at J, with 11 bases between the two ends. This CDR3 comprises 15 residues. CDR3 bases: TGTGCCAGCAGTTTTAGCCCTGATACTAACTATGGCTACACCTTC. Protein: CASSFSPDTNYGYTF.

This chain connects TRBV7-2 to TRBJ2-7; 7 bases are shared with TRBD2. Germline V gene sequence: CDR1 SGHTA, CDR2 FQGNSA. The CDR3 runs 14 residues. Trimming removed 5 bases from V and 4 bases from J; junction bases left unmatched: 8. The CDR3 here is CASSPQRDWYEQYF. The CDR3, as DNA: TGTGCCAGCAGCCCCCAGCGGGATTGGTACGAGCAGTACTTC.

The chain recombines TRBV3-1 (or the pseudogene TRBV3-2) with TRBJ2-2; the D gene is possibly TRBD1 (6 bases). This CDR3 spans 16 amino acids. Germline CDR1 reads LGHDT; CDR2 reads YNNKEL (reference sequence). Between the trimmed V and J ends, which lost 4 bases and 0 bases, there was a span of 12 bases. The CDR3 nucleotides are TGTGCCAGCAGCCGAACAGGGATCGCGAACACCGGGGAGCTGTTTTTT. This encodes CASSRTGIANTGELFF.

The chain carries TRBV28 and TRBJ1-6, with D maybe TRBD1 (5 bases). Germline CDR1 is MDHEN and CDR2 is SYDVKM. The CDR3 runs to 16 residues. Trimming removed 6 bases at V and 9 bases at J, with 21 bases between. For the CDR3, the DNA is TGTGCCAGCAGCACCACTCCAGGGATGTCGCGTTCACCCCTCCACTTT. It specifies CASSTTPGMSRSPLHF.

V gene TRBV7-9 combines with J gene TRBJ2-5; 9 bases match TRBD2. Trimming at V came to 3 bases and at J to 2 bases, leaving 7 bases not matched to a gene. There are 16 residues in the CDR3. The germline gives CDR1 SEHNR, CDR2 FQNEAQ (reference sequence). The DNA for the CDR3 is TGTGCCAGCAGCTTTCCCCTGACTAGCGGACAAGAGACCCAGTACTTC. This sequence encodes CASSFPLTSGQETQYF.

The V call is TRBV19, the J call TRBJ2-7; D possibly corresponds to TRBD2 (6 bases). The CDR3 length is 13 residues. Trimming removed 4 bases from V and 2 bases from J, with 9 bases in between. Germline CDR1 is LNHDA and CDR2 is SQIVND (reference sequence). CDR3 loop: CASSRDLAYEQYF. The CDR3, as DNA: TGTGCCAGTAGTAGGGACTTAGCCTACGAGCAGTACTTC.

The chain carries TRBV29-1 and TRBJ2-2, with 8 bases that match TRBD1. Germline CDR1 and CDR2: SQVTM and ANQGSEA. The CDR3 consists of 14 residues. Trimming removed 7 bases from V and 3 bases from J; junction bases left unmatched: 7. The CDR3 DNA sequence: TGCAGCGCCAGACAGGGGATGGACACCGGGGAGCTGTTTTTT. It specifies CSARQGMDTGELFF.

This chain uses TRBV18 with TRBJ2-3; D is unclear. The V and J ends lost 4 bases and 0 bases respectively, with 8 bases between them. The CDR3 has 14 amino acids. Germline V lookup: CDR1 KGHSH, CDR2 LQKENI. This CDR3 reads CASSQKASTDTQYF. CDR3 bases: TGTGCCAGCTCACAGAAAGCTAGCACAGATACGCAGTATTTT. Together with reference TRBV18 and TRBJ2-3, the CDR3 gives the full variable domain: NAGVMQNPRHLVRRRGQEARLRCSPMKGHSHVYWYRQLPEEGLKFMVYLQKENIIDESGMPKERFSAEFPKEGPSILRIQQVVRGDSAAYFCASSQKASTDTQYFGPGTRLTVL.

The chain recombines TRBV2 with TRBJ2-1, with 9 positions matching TRBD2. From germline, CDR1 is SNHLY and CDR2 FYNNEI. The CDR3 has 14 residues. Unmatched junction bases numbered 11, after V lost 11 bases and J lost 6 bases. This chain's CDR3 is CASLGLAGTNEQFF. CDR3 coding DNA: TGTGCCTCCTTGGGGCTAGCGGGAACCAATGAGCAGTTCTTC.

This clone came up a few times. This chain connects TRBV14 to TRBJ2-1; TRBD2 agrees at 10 bases. Germline V CDR1 and CDR2: SGHDN, FVKESK. Trimming at V came to 4 bases and at J to 4 bases, leaving 4 bases not matched to a gene. The CDR3 runs to 15 residues. CDR3 in amino acids: CASSPLAGLYNEQFF. CDR3 nucleotide sequence: TGTGCCAGCAGCCCACTAGCGGGGCTTTACAATGAGCAGTTCTTC.

This clone has just a few counts. The CDR3 sequence is CASSLVGGLYNEQFF. CDR3 DNA sequence: TGTGCCAGCAGCTTGGTAGGGGGACTATACAATGAGCAGTTCTTC. The chain joins TRBV5-4 to TRBJ2-1; tentatively, D is TRBD2 (7 bases). The CDR3 runs 15 residues. Germline lookup yields CDR1 SGHNT and CDR2 YYREEE (reference sequence). The V and J ends lost 0 bases and 4 bases respectively, with 11 bases between them.

This CDR3 is CSAREGSEQYF. The CDR3 bases are TGCAGTGCTAGAGAAGGGAGTGAGCAGTACTTC. This chain connects TRBV20-1 to TRBJ2-7; possible D gene TRBD2, 5 bases. V lost 0 bases to trimming and J lost 7 bases, with 7 bases between them. The CDR3 length is 11 residues. In germline, CDR1 is DFQATT, CDR2 SNEGSKA (reference sequence).

This clone was counted once. The chain joins TRBV4-3 to TRBJ1-2; weak D call: TRBD1 (5 bases). There are 14 residues in the CDR3. V was cut by 0 bases and J by 6 bases, with 11 bases left in between. CDR1 LGHNA and CDR2 YSLEER come from the germline V gene. DNA for the CDR3: TGCGCCAGCAGCCAAGATCGACAGTTGGATGGCTACACCTTC. Its translation: CASSQDRQLDGYTF.

The J gene is TRBJ2-7, the V gene TRBV15, with D perhaps matching TRBD1 (6 bases). Trimming stripped 0 bases from V and 5 bases from J, with 14 bases between. CDR1 and CDR2 (germline): LNHNV, YYDKDF (reference sequence). The CDR3 runs 15 residues. CDR3 bases: TGTGCCACCAGCAGAGACGGACAGAACGGGGACGAGCAGTACTTC. Its protein product is CATSRDGQNGDEQYF.

The rearrangement links TRBV18 to TRBJ1-1, with TRBD1 as a possible D gene (5 bases). V lost 1 base and J 1 base, leaving 10 bases between the germline ends. CDR1 is KGHSH, CDR2 LQKENI, per germline. CDR3 length: 15 amino acids. The CDR3 DNA reads as TGTGCCAGCTCACCACGGAGACAGTCGAACACTGAAGCTTTCTTT. Translated: CASSPRRQSNTEAFF.

The gene calls are TRBV6-2 or TRBV6-3 and TRBJ1-2, with 7 bases aligning to TRBD1. In germline, CDR1 is MNHEY, CDR2 SVGEGT. J lost 5 bases, V lost 2 bases, and 5 bases had no gene match. The CDR3 spans 14 residues. As DNA, the CDR3 is TGTGCCAGCAGTTACCCCGGGACAGAGTATGGCTACACCTTC. Its translation: CASSYPGTEYGYTF.